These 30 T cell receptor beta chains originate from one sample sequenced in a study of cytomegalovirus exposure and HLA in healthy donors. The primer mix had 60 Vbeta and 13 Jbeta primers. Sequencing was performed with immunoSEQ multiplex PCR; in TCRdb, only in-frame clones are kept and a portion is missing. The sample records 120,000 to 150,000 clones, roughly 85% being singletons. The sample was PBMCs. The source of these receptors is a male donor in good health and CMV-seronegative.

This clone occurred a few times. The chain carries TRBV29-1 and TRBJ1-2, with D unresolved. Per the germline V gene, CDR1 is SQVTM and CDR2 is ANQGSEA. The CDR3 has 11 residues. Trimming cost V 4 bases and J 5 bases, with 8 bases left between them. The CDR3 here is CSVGHFYGYTF. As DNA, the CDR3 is TGCAGCGTTGGACACTTTTATGGCTACACCTTC.

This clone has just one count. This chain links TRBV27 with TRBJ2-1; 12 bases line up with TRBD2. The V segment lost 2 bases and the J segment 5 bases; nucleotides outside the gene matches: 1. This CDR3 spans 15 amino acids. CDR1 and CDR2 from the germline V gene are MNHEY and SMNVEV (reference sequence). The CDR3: CASSLGTSGHNEQFF. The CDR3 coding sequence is TGTGCCAGCAGTTTAGGGACTAGCGGGCACAATGAGCAGTTCTTC.

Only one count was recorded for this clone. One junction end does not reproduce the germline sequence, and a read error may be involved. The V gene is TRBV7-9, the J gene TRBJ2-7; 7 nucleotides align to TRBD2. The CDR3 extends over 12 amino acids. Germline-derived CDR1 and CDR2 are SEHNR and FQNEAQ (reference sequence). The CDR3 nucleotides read TGTTCCAGCAGGGAGGGGTATGACGAGCAGTACTTC. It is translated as CSSREGYDEQYF.

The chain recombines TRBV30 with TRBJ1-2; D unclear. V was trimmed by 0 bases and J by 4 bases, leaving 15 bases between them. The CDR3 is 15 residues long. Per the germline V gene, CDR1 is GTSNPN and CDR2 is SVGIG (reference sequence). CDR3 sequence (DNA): TGTGCCTGGAGTGTAACCACCCAGGCTCGCTATGGCTACACCTTC. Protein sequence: CAWSVTTQARYGYTF.

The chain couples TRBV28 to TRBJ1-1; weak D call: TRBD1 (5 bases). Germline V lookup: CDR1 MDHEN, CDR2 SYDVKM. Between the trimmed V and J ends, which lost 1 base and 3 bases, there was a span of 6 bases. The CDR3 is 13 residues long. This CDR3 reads CASSLYRYTEAFF. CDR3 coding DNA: TGTGCCAGCAGTTTATACAGGTACACTGAAGCTTTCTTT.

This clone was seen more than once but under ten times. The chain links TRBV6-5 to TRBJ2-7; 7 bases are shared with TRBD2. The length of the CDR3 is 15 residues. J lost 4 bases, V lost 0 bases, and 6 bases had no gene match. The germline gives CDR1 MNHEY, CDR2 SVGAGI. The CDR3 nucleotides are TGTGCCAGCAGTTACTCGGGGGGAGGGCCGTACGAGCAGTACTTC. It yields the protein CASSYSGGGPYEQYF.

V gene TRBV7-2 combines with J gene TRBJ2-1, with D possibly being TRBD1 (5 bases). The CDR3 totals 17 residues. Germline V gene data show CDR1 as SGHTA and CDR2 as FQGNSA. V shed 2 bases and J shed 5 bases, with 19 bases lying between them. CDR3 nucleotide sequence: TGTGCCAGCAGCTTAAAGTTTGACTCAGGGTCTCACAATGAGCAGTTCTTC. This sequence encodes CASSLKFDSGSHNEQFF. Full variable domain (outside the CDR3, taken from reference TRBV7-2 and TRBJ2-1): GAGVSQSPSNKVTEKGKDVELRCDPISGHTALYWYRQSLGQGLEFLIYFQGNSAPDKSGLPSDRFSAERTGGSVSTLTIQRTQQEDSAVYLCASSLKFDSGSHNEQFFGPGTRLTVL.

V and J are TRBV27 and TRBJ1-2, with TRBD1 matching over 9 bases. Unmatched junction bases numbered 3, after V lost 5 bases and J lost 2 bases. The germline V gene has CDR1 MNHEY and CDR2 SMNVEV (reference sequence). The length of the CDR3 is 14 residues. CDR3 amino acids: CASSTGTGNYGYTF. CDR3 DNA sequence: TGTGCCAGCAGTACCGGGACAGGGAACTATGGCTACACCTTC.

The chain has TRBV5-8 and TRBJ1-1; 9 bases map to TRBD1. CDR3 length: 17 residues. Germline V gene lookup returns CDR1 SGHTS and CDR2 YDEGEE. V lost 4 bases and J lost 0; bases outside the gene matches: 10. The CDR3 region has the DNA TGTGCCAGCAGCGGGGTCCCGGGACAGGGCATGAACACTGAAGCTTTCTTT. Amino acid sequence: CASSGVPGQGMNTEAFF. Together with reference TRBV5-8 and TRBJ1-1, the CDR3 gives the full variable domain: EAGVTQSPTHLIKTRGQQATLRCSPISGHTSVYWYQQALGLGLQFLLWYDEGEERNRGNFPPRFSGRQFPNYSSELNVNALELEDSALYLCASSGVPGQGMNTEAFFGQGTRLTVV.

The CDR3 nucleotides read TGTGCCAGTAGTATCGCGGGTGAGCAGTTCTTC. Encoded protein: CASSIAGEQFF. The V call is TRBV19, the J call TRBJ2-1; a weak D match, TRBD2 (5 bases). Between the trimmed V and J ends, which lost 3 bases and 9 bases, there was a span of 6 bases. Germline loops: CDR1 LNHDA, CDR2 SQIVND (reference sequence). This CDR3 contains 11 residues. Full variable domain (missing parts from reference TRBV19 and TRBJ2-1): DGGITQSPKYLFRKEGQNVTLSCEQNLNHDAMYWYRQDPGQGLRLIYYSQIVNDFQKGDIAEGYSVSREKKESFPLTVTSAQKNPTAFYLCASSIAGEQFFGPGTRLTVL.

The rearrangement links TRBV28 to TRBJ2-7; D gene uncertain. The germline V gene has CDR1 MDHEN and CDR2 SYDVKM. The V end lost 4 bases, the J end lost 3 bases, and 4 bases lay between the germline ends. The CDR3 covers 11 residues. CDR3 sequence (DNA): TGTGCCAGCAGTTCCCGCTACGAGCAGTACTTC. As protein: CASSSRYEQYF.

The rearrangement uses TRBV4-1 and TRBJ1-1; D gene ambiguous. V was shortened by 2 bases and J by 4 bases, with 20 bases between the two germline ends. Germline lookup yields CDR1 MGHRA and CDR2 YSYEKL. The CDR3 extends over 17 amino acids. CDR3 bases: TGCGCCAGCAGCCAACCTCCCTTGACAACACTTGGCACTGAAGCTTTCTTT. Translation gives CASSQPPLTTLGTEAFF.

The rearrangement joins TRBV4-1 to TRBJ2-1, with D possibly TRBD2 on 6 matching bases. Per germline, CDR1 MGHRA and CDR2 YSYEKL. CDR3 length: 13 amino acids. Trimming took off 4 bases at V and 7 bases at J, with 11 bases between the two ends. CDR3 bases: TGCGCCAGCAGCCCGGGGACTTATAATGAGCAGTTCTTC. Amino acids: CASSPGTYNEQFF.

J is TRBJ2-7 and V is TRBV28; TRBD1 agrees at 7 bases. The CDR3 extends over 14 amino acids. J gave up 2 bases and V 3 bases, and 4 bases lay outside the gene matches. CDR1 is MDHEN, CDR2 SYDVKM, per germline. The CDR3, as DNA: TGTGCCAGCAGTTTTTTCCAGGGGGCCTACGAGCAGTACTTC. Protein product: CASSFFQGAYEQYF.

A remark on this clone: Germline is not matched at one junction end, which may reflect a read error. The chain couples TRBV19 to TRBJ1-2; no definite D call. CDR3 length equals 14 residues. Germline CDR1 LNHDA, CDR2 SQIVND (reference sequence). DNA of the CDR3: TGTGCCAGTAGAATAGGAGGCCAAAACTATGGCTACACCTTC. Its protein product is CASRIGGQNYGYTF.

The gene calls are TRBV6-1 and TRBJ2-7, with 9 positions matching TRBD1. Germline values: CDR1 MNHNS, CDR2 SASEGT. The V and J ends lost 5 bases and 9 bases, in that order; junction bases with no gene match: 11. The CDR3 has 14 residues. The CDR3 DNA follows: TGTGCCAGCAGTTCAGGGACAGGGACTGCCGTGCAGTACTTC. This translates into CASSSGTGTAVQYF.

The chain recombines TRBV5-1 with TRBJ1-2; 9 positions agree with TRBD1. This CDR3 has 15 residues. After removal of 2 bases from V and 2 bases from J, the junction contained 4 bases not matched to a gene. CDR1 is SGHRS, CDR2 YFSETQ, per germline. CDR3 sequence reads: CASSFGTGKNYGYTF. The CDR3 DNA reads TGCGCCAGCAGCTTCGGGACAGGGAAGAACTATGGCTACACCTTC. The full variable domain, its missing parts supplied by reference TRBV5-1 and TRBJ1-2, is KAGVTQTPRYLIKTRGQQVTLSCSPISGHRSVSWYQQTPGQGLQFLFEYFSETQRNKGNFPGRFSGRQFSNSRSEMNVSTLELGDSALYLCASSFGTGKNYGYTFGSGTRLTVV.

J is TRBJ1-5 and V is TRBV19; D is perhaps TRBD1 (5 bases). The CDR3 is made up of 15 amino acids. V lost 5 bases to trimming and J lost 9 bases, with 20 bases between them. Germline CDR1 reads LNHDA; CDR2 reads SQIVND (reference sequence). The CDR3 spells CASSLRRQRRGPQHF. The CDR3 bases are TGTGCCAGTAGTTTACGAAGACAGAGGCGCGGGCCCCAGCATTTT.

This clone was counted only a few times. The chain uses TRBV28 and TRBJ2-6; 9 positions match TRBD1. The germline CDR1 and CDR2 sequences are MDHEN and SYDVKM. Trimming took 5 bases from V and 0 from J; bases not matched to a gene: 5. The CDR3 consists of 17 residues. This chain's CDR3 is CASSLGTGPSGANVLTF. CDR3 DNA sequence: TGTGCCAGCAGTCTTGGGACAGGGCCCTCTGGGGCCAACGTCCTGACTTTC.

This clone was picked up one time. The CDR3 nucleotides are TGTGCCAGCAGCAACCACAGGGAGAACACTGAAGCTTTCTTT. This codes for CASSNHRENTEAFF. This chain links TRBV7-9 with TRBJ1-1; D is possibly TRBD1 (6 bases). Trimming left V 5 bases short and J 1 base short, with 11 bases between. CDR3 size: 14 residues. Looked up from germline, CDR1 is SEHNR and CDR2 is FQNEAQ (reference sequence).

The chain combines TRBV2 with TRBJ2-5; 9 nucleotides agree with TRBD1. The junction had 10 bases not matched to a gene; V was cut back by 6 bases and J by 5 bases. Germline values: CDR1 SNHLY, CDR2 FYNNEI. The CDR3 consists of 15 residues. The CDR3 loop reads CASSVTGGSLETQYF. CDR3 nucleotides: TGTGCCAGCAGCGTTACAGGGGGCTCTTTGGAGACCCAGTACTTC.

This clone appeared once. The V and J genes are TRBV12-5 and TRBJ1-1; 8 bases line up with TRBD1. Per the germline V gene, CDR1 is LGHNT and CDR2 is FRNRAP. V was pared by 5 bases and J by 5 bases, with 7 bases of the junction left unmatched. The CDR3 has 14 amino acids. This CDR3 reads CASGGTGILTEAFF. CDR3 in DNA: TGTGCTAGTGGTGGGACAGGCATATTAACTGAAGCTTTCTTT.

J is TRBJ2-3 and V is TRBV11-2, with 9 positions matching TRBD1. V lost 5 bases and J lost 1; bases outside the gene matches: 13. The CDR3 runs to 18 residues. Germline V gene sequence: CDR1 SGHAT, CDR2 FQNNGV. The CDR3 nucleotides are TGTGCCAGCAGCACTCTAAACAGGGGGCGAGGGGGCACAGATACGCAGTATTTT. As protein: CASSTLNRGRGGTDTQYF.

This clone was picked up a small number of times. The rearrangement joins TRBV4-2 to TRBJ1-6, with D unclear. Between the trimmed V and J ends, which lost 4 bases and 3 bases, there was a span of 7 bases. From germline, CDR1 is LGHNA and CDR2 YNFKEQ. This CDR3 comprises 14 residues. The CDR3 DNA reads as TGTGCCAGCAGCCCTACCCTCTATAATTCACCCCTCCACTTT. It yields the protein CASSPTLYNSPLHF.

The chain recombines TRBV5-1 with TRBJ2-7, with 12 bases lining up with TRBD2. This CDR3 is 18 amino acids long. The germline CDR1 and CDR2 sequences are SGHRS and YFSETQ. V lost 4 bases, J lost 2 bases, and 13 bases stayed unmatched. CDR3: CASSTGPTSGGAPYEQYF. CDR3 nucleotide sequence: TGCGCCAGCAGCACCGGCCCGACTAGCGGGGGAGCACCCTACGAGCAGTACTTC.

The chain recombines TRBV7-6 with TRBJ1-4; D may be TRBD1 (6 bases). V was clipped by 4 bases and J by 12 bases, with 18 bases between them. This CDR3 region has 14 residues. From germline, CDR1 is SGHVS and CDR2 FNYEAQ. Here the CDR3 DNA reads TGTGCCAGCAGCTCCTCGGGGGGGGGCCGTGAACTGTTTTTT. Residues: CASSSSGGGRELFF.

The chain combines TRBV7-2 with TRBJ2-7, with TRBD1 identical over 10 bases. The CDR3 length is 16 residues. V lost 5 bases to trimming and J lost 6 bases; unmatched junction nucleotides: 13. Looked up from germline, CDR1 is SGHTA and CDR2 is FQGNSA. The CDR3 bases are TGTGCCAGCAGCCGGACAGGGGGGACTTCTACTTTCGAGCAGTACTTC. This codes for CASSRTGGTSTFEQYF. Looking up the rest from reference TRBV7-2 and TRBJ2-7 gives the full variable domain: GAGVSQSPSNKVTEKGKDVELRCDPISGHTALYWYRQSLGQGLEFLIYFQGNSAPDKSGLPSDRFSAERTGGSVSTLTIQRTQQEDSAVYLCASSRTGGTSTFEQYFGPGTRLTVT.

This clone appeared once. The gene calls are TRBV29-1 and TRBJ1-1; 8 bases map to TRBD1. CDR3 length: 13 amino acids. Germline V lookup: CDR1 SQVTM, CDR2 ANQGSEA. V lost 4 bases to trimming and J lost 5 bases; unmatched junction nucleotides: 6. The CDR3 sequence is CSVAHRGSTEAFF. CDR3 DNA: TGCAGCGTTGCTCACAGGGGGAGTACTGAAGCTTTCTTT.

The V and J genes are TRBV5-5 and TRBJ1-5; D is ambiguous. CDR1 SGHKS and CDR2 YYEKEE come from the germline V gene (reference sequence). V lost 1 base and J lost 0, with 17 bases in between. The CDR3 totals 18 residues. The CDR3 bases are TGTGCCAGCAGCTTGAGGGCCGGCGGGGTTTATAGCAATCAGCCCCAGCATTTT. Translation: CASSLRAGGVYSNQPQHF.

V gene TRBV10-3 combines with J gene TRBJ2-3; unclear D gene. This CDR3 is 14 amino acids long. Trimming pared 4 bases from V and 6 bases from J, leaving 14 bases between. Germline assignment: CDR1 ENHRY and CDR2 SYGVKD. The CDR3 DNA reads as TGTGCCATCAGTGGAGGTAGTGTGTCCGATACGCAGTATTTT. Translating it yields CAISGGSVSDTQYF.